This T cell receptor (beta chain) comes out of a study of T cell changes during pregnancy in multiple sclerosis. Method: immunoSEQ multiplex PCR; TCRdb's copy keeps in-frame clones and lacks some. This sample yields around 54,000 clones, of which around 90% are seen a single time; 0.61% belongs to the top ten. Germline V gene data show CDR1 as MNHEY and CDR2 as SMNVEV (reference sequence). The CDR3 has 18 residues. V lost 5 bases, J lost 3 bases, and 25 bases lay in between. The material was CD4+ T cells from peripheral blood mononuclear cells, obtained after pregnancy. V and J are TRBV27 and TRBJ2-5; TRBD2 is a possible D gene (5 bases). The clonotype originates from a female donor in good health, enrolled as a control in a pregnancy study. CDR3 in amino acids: CASSRGVSSGRNKETQYF. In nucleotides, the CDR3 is TGTGCCAGCAGTCGCGGTGTTTCGAGCGGACGAAACAAAGAGACCCAGTACTTC.